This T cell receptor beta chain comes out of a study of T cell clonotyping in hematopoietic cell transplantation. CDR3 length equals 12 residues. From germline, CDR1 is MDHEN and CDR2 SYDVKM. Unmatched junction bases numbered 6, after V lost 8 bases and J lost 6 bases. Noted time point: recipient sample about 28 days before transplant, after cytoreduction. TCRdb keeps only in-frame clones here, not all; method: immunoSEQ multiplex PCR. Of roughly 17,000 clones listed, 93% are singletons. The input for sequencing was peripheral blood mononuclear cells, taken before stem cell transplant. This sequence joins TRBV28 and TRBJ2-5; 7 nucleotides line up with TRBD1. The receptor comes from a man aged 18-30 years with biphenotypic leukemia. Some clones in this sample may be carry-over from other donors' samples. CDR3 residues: CASQTGVKTQYF. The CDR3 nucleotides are TGTGCCAGCCAAACAGGGGTAAAGACCCAGTACTTC.